The clone carrying this T cell receptor beta chain appeared a single time. TCRdb called the 5' RACE reads again in MiXCR, with one record for every CDR3 protein. The sample has some 340,000 distinct CDR3 sequences, around 13% seen once. The sample comes from a study of T-cell memory formation after mild COVID-19. Germline loops: CDR1 MNHEY, CDR2 SVGAGI. Between the trimmed V and J ends, which lost 6 bases and 2 bases, there was a span of 16 bases. The CDR3 covers 15 residues. Sequencing input: PBMCs or a T cell subset sorted from them (not recorded which). The genes are TRBV6-5 and TRBJ1-2, with D possibly being TRBD1 (5 bases). This receptor was obtained from a man aged 18 to 29 who had mild COVID-19 (a few samples of this study predate the infection). Cell type and time point are not known. The CDR3 sequence: CASSPDSGSNYGYTF. CDR3 DNA sequence: TGTGCCAGCAGCCCTGACAGCGGCTCGAACTATGGCTACACCTTC.